This T cell receptor beta chain was profiled in a study of blood T cell repertoires in COVID-19. Overall study context: Sites across the United States, Italy and Spain contributed samples from acute and convalescent COVID-19. T cells, B-cell-depleted T cells, or PBMCs provided the cDNA or gDNA that served as material.

Per the authors' pipeline: For nucleated cells, counts were estimated from reference gene primer amplification. Repertoires were generated with immunoSEQ multiplex PCR, while TCRdb's copy carries only in-frame clones and drops some. That table furnishes V, J and clone size, whereas the DNA furnished D and trimming. The sample consists of more than 60,000 clones, roughly four fifths of them appearing once. This clone was recorded a few times. The CDR3 is made up of 14 amino acids. V was shortened by 1 base and J by 4 bases, with 10 bases between the two germline ends. Germline lookup yields CDR1 MDHEN and CDR2 SYDVKM.

The sequencing sample was made of peripheral blood. The TCR originated in a man aged 60 to 69 with acute or convalescent COVID-19. The J gene is TRBJ1-2, the V gene TRBV28; tentatively, D is TRBD1 (5 bases). The CDR3 sequence is CASSLSGRGYGYTF. CDR3 sequence (DNA): TGTGCCAGCAGTTTATCAGGGCGGGGCTATGGCTACACCTTC.